Following are 4 T cell receptor beta chains from one sample sequenced in a study of OX40 agonist ivuxolimab in advanced cancers. TCRdb's table, derived via immunoSEQ multiplex PCR, lists solely in-frame clones and lacks some. The table includes 75,000 to 80,000 clones, roughly 84% detected once. Sequenced here: CD4+ or CD8+ T cells sorted from blood, sampled in a trial of the OX40 agonist ivuxolimab. The receptor source for this set is an adult with an advanced solid tumor such as melanoma, head and neck, liver or kidney cancer.

The chain carries TRBV7-9 and TRBJ2-5, with 13 bases fitting TRBD2. V lost 3 bases and J lost 4; bases outside the gene matches: 5. The germline gives CDR1 SEHNR, CDR2 FQNEAQ (reference sequence). The CDR3 runs to 16 residues. In nucleotides, the CDR3 is TGTGCCAGCAGCTTCCCACTAGCGGGGGGGGGAGAGACCCAGTACTTC. Protein: CASSFPLAGGGETQYF.

The chain is built from TRBV7-2 and TRBJ1-1, with D perhaps TRBD1 (5 bases). Trimming left V 0 bases short and J 1 base short, with 9 bases between. The CDR3 is 15 amino acids. Germline loops: CDR1 SGHTA, CDR2 FQGNSA. The DNA for the CDR3 is TGTGCCAGCAGCTTAGCGGGGCCAGGGAACACTGAAGCTTTCTTT. It translates to CASSLAGPGNTEAFF. Supplemented by reference TRBV7-2 and TRBJ1-1, the full variable domain reads GAGVSQSPSNKVTEKGKDVELRCDPISGHTALYWYRQSLGQGLEFLIYFQGNSAPDKSGLPSDRFSAERTGGSVSTLTIQRTQQEDSAVYLCASSLAGPGNTEAFFGQGTRLTVV.

The CDR3 DNA sequence: TGCGCCAGCAGCTTTGGACAGGGTTTCAAAGAGACCCAGTACTTC. Its translation is CASSFGQGFKETQYF. The genes are TRBV5-1 and TRBJ2-5, with 8 nucleotides matching TRBD1. In germline, CDR1 is SGHRS, CDR2 YFSETQ. The CDR3 consists of 15 residues. With 2 bases clipped from V and 3 bases from J, the junction kept 6 bases outside the gene matches.

The chain couples TRBV4-3 to TRBJ2-7; 9 nucleotides match TRBD1. With V trimmed by 0 bases and J by 3 bases, 6 bases remained unmatched. Germline V gives CDR1 LGHNA, CDR2 YSLEER. The CDR3 length is 16 residues. As DNA, the CDR3 is TGCGCCAGCAGCCAAGACCGGGACAGGGCCAACTACGAGCAGTACTTC. Amino acid sequence: CASSQDRDRANYEQYF.